The TCR beta chain under discussion was sequenced for a study of regulatory T cells in long-lasting Graves disease. Study findings and constraints: A greater number of public clonotypes (over 2,500) was shared by persistent patients than by new patients (around 970). Patients with persistent disease showed a bias toward TRBV28, TRBJ1-2 and TRBJ2-5.

Arm-PCR of CDR3 regions and iRepertoire HTBI primers were the basis on which TCR beta libraries were built. TCRdb redid the calling of the multiplex PCR reads with MiXCR, one entry per CDR3 protein. In the table there are approximately 290,000 distinct CDR3 sequences, under 25% of which are singletons. Time point meaning: persistent/refractory GD, antithyroid drugs over 5 years with positive TRAb. RNA extracted from PBMCs served as the sequencing template. Collection of peripheral blood (roughly 9 milliliters) was done using EDTA tubes. CDR1 is MNHEY and CDR2 is SMNVEV in the germline V gene (reference sequence). Trimming left V 2 bases short and J 1 base short, with 8 bases between. CDR3 size: 14 residues. This clonotype was recorded many times. The antigen is undetermined.

The rearrangement joins TRBV27 to TRBJ1-1, with D possibly TRBD1 on 5 matching bases. This specimen was peripheral blood mononuclear cells (PBMCs), taken when the disease was refractory, from a patient treated with antithyroid drugs. The sequence derives from a female donor with Graves disease. CDR3 nucleotide sequence: TGTGCCAGCAGTTTACCAGGGAAGAACACTGAAGCTTTCTTT. This translates into CASSLPGKNTEAFF.